The 28 T cell receptor beta chains below come from one sample, sequenced in a study of T cell clonality in common variable immunodeficiency. TCRdb's table, derived via immunoSEQ multiplex PCR, lists solely in-frame clones and lacks some. The sample yields under 45,000 clones, without any singletons. The sample consisted of peripheral blood mononuclear cells. The receptors derive from a person aged 18-70 years in good health.

This clone has ten or more counts. From the germline J gene comes the end of the CDR3, since the read stops 3 residues before it. This rearrangement joins TRBV6-1 to TRBJ2-5; tentatively, D is TRBD1 (5 bases). Germline CDR1 and CDR2: MNHNS and SASEGT. The CDR3 is 14 residues long. Trimming left V 0 bases short and J 5 bases short, with 10 bases between. The CDR3 loop reads CASSEAGRAETQYF. The DNA read from the CDR3 is TGTGCCAGCAGTGAAGCAGGCAGGGCGGAGACC.

CDR3 DNA (partial): TGTGCCAGCAGCTTGACAGCCTCTGGAAACACC. Protein product: CASSLTASGNT. The entire CDR3 reads CASSLTASGNTIYF. The genes are TRBV7-9 and TRBJ1-3; maybe TRBD1 (5 bases). The read falls 3 residues short of the CDR3 end, and the missing part is taken from the germline J gene. The germline V gene has CDR1 SEHNR and CDR2 FQNEAQ (reference sequence). This CDR3 spans 14 amino acids. V gave up 3 bases and J gave up 0 bases, with 6 bases separating them.

This clone came up many times. The read ends 3 residues shy of where the CDR3 ends; the end is completed using the germline J gene. The rearrangement links TRBV6-2 or TRBV6-3 to TRBJ2-5, with D perhaps TRBD1 (6 bases). Germline CDR1 is MNHEY and CDR2 is SVGEGT. The CDR3 covers 16 residues. Trimming took 6 bases from V and 2 from J, leaving 19 bases between them. Incomplete CDR3 DNA: TGTGCCAGCAGCTCCATGGGGGCGGGCAGGCAAGAGACC. Translation: CASSSMGAGRQET. The full CDR3 protein is CASSSMGAGRQETQYF.

In the case of this clone: From the germline J gene comes the end of the CDR3, since the read stops 3 residues before it. This chain uses TRBV7-9 with TRBJ2-7; D is perhaps TRBD2 (6 bases). V lost 3 bases, J lost 0 bases, and 12 bases lay in between. The CDR3 runs to 15 residues. Germline-derived CDR1 and CDR2 are SEHNR and FQNEAQ (reference sequence). The covered CDR3 bases are TGTGCCAGCAGCTTCCGGGACTTGAGCTCCTACGAG. It yields the protein CASSFRDLSSYE. The entire CDR3 sequence reads CASSFRDLSSYEQYF.

Worth noting for this clone: The read finishes 3 residues shy of the CDR3 end, and the germline J gene is used to complete it. The chain joins TRBV18 to TRBJ2-3, with a possible D match to TRBD1 (6 bases). Trimming cost V 5 bases and J 5 bases, with 17 bases left between them. This CDR3 comprises 15 residues. The V gene's germline CDR1 is KGHSH and CDR2 LQKENI. Partial CDR3 DNA: TGTGCCAGCTCAGCTATAGACAGGCGGTTAGATACG. It encodes CASSAIDRRLDT. In full, the CDR3 reads CASSAIDRRLDTQYF.

Turning to this clone: The read ends 3 residues shy of where the CDR3 ends; the end is completed using the germline J gene. This sequence joins TRBV19 and TRBJ1-2, with TRBD1 identical over 9 bases. This CDR3 is 14 amino acids long. The germline V gene encodes CDR1 LNHDA and CDR2 SQIVND (reference sequence). CDR3 in amino acids: CASSPGQGGYDYTF. CDR3 bases read: TGTGCCAGTAGTCCGGGACAGGGAGGCTACGAC.

This clone was recorded a few times. Incomplete CDR3 DNA: TGTGCCAGCAGCGCCCGGGACAGGGCAGAGACC. Amino acids: CASSARDRAET. The whole CDR3 sequence reads CASSARDRAETQYF. The chain links TRBV5-4 to TRBJ2-5; 9 bases line up with TRBD1. The CDR3 end lies 3 residues beyond the end of the read and is filled in from the germline J gene. Per germline, CDR1 SGHNT and CDR2 YYREEE (reference sequence). Trimming took 4 bases from V and 4 from J; bases not matched to a gene: 5. The CDR3 covers 14 residues.

This clone was seen many times. The read ends 3 residues before the CDR3 terminus; that terminus is restored from the germline J gene. The chain has TRBV29-1 and TRBJ1-1; D gene ambiguous. The germline V gene has CDR1 SQVTM and CDR2 ANQGSEA. V lost 2 bases and J lost 4, with 11 bases in between. The CDR3 sequence is 13 residues long. The CDR3 sequence is CSVEMAGGTEAFF. The part of the CDR3 DNA that was read is TGCAGCGTTGAAATGGCGGGCGGCACTGAA.

This clone has at least ten counts. The CDR3 extends 3 residues past the end of the read, so its final part is completed from the germline J gene. The chain employs TRBV5-1 and TRBJ2-3; D is undetermined. Trimming shortened V by 0 bases and J by 2 bases, and 4 bases separated the two germline ends. Germline V gene sequence: CDR1 SGHRS, CDR2 YFSETQ. The CDR3 spans 13 residues. Partial CDR3 DNA: TGCGCCAGCAGCTTGGGCGACACAGATACG. Translation gives CASSLGDTDT. The full CDR3 reads CASSLGDTDTQYF.

This clone was recorded many times. The sequence runs out 3 residues before the end of the CDR3; the remainder is reconstructed from the germline J gene. The chain recombines TRBV5-4 with TRBJ2-5, with TRBD1 as a possible D gene (7 bases). The CDR3 length is 15 residues. The V gene's germline CDR1 is SGHNT and CDR2 YYREEE (reference sequence). Trimming left V 3 bases short and J 1 base short, with 13 bases between. The DNA read from the CDR3 is TGTGCCAGCAGCTCTCACCAGGGGGGCCAAGAGACC. Encoded protein: CASSSHQGGQET. The entire CDR3 is CASSSHQGGQETQYF. Full variable domain (rest looked up from reference TRBV5-4 and TRBJ2-5): ETGVTQSPTHLIKTRGQQVTLRCSSQSGHNTVSWYQQALGQGPQFIFQYYREEENGRGNFPPRFSGLQFPNYSSELNVNALELDDSALYLCASSSHQGGQETQYFGPGTRLLVL.

Worth noting for this clone: The observed sequence ends 3 residues before the CDR3 terminus, with the missing tail filled in from the germline J gene. The rearrangement joins TRBV2 to TRBJ1-4, with D perhaps TRBD1 (5 bases). CDR1 is SNHLY and CDR2 is FYNNEI in the germline V gene. The CDR3 runs 15 residues. V gave up 6 bases and J gave up 8 bases, with 19 bases separating them. CDR3: CASSPSRGVVEKLFF. The sequenced CDR3 bases are TGTGCCAGCAGCCCCTCCCGAGGGGTGGTGGAAAAA.

This clone was detected ten times or more. The CDR3 is cut off 3 residues early in the read; its end comes from the germline J gene. The V gene is TRBV30, the J gene TRBJ2-3; the match to TRBD2 covers 10 bases. The J segment lost 2 bases and the V segment lost 6 bases, leaving 14 bases of the junction unmatched. CDR3 length: 17 residues. CDR1 is GTSNPN, CDR2 SVGIG, per germline (reference sequence). CDR3 sequence reads: CACARSGGAFPTDTQYF. The sequenced CDR3 bases are TGTGCCTGCGCGAGGAGCGGGGGGGCATTTCCCACAGATACG.

This clone was detected many times. At one boundary the junction diverges from the germline segment, which might be a read error. The DNA ends 3 residues before the CDR3 does, and the rest of the CDR3 is filled in from the germline J gene. This chain links TRBV7-7 with TRBJ2-1; TRBD1 aligns across 10 bases. This CDR3 region has 15 residues. The germline V gene encodes CDR1 SSHAT and CDR2 FNYEAQ (reference sequence). The part of the CDR3 DNA that was read is TGTGCTAGCAGCCCGGACAGGGGGAGTTACAATGAG. Protein: CASSPDRGSYNE. The whole CDR3 protein is CASSPDRGSYNEQFF.

In its sample, this clone was seen many times. The read is 3 residues too short to cover the CDR3 end, so that end is filled in from the germline J gene. The chain employs TRBV30 and TRBJ1-1; D uncertain. The CDR3 is 13 amino acids. Germline-derived CDR1 and CDR2 are GTSNPN and SVGIG (reference sequence). Trimming cost V 1 base and J 1 base, with 7 bases left between them. The part of the CDR3 DNA that was read is TGTGCCTGGAGTGCCTCCTGGAACACTGAA. This translates into CAWSASWNTE. The entire CDR3 is CAWSASWNTEAFF.

This clone was seen more than once but under ten times. The read halts 3 residues ahead of the CDR3 end, with the missing end drawn from the germline J gene. V and J are TRBV18 and TRBJ1-2, with a weak D call TRBD1 (6 bases). This CDR3 has 12 residues. The germline V gene encodes CDR1 KGHSH and CDR2 LQKENI. The part of the CDR3 DNA that was read is TGTGCCAGCTCACCCAGGACAGAGAGC. Translated: CASSPRTES. The entire CDR3 protein reads CASSPRTESYTF. Filled out from reference TRBV18 and TRBJ1-2, the complete variable domain reads NAGVMQNPRHLVRRRGQEARLRCSPMKGHSHVYWYRQLPEEGLKFMVYLQKENIIDESGMPKERFSAEFPKEGPSILRIQQVVRGDSAAYFCASSPRTESYTFGSGTRLTVV.

In regard to this clone: The junction differs from germline at one of its ends, possibly a read error. The read terminates 3 residues before the CDR3 end, so the remaining end is supplied by the germline J gene. Other DNA sequences of this sample code for an identical CDR3. This sequence joins TRBV2 and TRBJ1-3; 7 bases match TRBD1. This CDR3 region has 13 residues. Germline CDR1 reads SNHLY; CDR2 reads FYNNEI. The CDR3 reads CASRTGSGNTIYF. CDR3 DNA, as far as it was read: TGTGCCAGCAGGACAGGGTCGGGAAACACA.

This clone has just a few counts. The read is 3 residues too short to cover the CDR3 end, so that end is filled in from the germline J gene. The V and J genes are TRBV6-1 and TRBJ1-6; possible D gene TRBD1, 6 bases. Per germline, CDR1 MNHNS and CDR2 SASEGT. The CDR3 is 17 amino acids. V was trimmed by 0 bases and J by 3 bases, leaving 12 bases between them. CDR3 residues: CASSEAWAGHYNSPLHF. CDR3 DNA (partial): TGTGCCAGCAGTGAAGCCTGGGCGGGACACTATAATTCACCC.

In its sample, this clone was seen many times. The sequenced fragment ends 3 residues before the CDR3 boundary, so the rest is inferred from the germline J gene. V is TRBV20-1 and J is TRBJ2-7; D is uncertain. Germline V gene sequence: CDR1 DFQATT, CDR2 SNEGSKA (reference sequence). This CDR3 is 14 amino acids long. The V and J ends lost 4 bases and 6 bases respectively, with 19 bases between them. Incomplete CDR3 DNA: TGCAGTGCTATCTGGTACGGGTCCTCCGCCGAG. Translated: CSAIWYGSSAE. The full CDR3 protein is CSAIWYGSSAEQYF.

This clone was counted ten times or more. The sequenced fragment ends 3 residues before the CDR3 boundary, so the rest is inferred from the germline J gene. The J gene is TRBJ2-5, the V gene TRBV20-1, with D perhaps matching TRBD2 (6 bases). Trimming stripped 6 bases from V and 4 bases from J, with 21 bases between. This CDR3 is built from 15 residues. Germline CDR1 reads DFQATT; CDR2 reads SNEGSKA (reference sequence). The covered CDR3 bases are TGCAGTGCCCAGGGCCGCGGGGTGGAGTTAGAGACC. Its protein product is CSAQGRGVELET. The whole CDR3 reads CSAQGRGVELETQYF.

This clone was counted only a few times. The read falls 3 residues short of the CDR3 end, and the missing part is taken from the germline J gene. The gene calls are TRBV18 and TRBJ1-1; 11 nucleotides line up with TRBD1. In germline, CDR1 is KGHSH, CDR2 LQKENI. V shed 3 bases and J 5 bases; nucleotides not matched to a gene: 5. CDR3 size: 15 residues. The CDR3 here is CASSPGTGGGTEAFF. The part of the CDR3 DNA that was read is TGTGCCAGCTCACCCGGGACAGGGGGGGGTACTGAA.

This clone was seen at least ten times. The read finishes 3 residues shy of the CDR3 end, and the germline J gene is used to complete it. The rearrangement links TRBV29-1 to TRBJ2-7; possibly TRBD1 for D (5 bases). The CDR3 spans 12 residues. The V end lost 4 bases, the J end lost 5 bases, and 12 bases lay between the germline ends. Germline V gives CDR1 SQVTM, CDR2 ANQGSEA. Here the CDR3 reads CSVVQGINEQYF. The sequenced CDR3 bases are TGCAGCGTTGTCCAGGGAATAAACGAG.

Of note for this clone: The read finishes 3 residues shy of the CDR3 end, and the germline J gene is used to complete it. The rearrangement joins TRBV2 to TRBJ1-5; 8 positions agree with TRBD1. CDR3 length: 15 amino acids. CDR1 and CDR2 (germline): SNHLY, FYNNEI. With 6 bases clipped from V and 4 bases from J, the junction kept 8 bases outside the gene matches. The sequenced CDR3 bases are TGTGCCAGCAGGAGGGGGGGACAGGTTAATCAGCCC. It yields the protein CASRRGGQVNQP. The whole CDR3 sequence reads CASRRGGQVNQPQHF.

This clone was recorded many times. The read is 3 residues too short to cover the CDR3 end, so that end is filled in from the germline J gene. The chain carries TRBV30 and TRBJ1-1; TRBD1 is a possible D gene (6 bases). Trimming shortened V by 1 base and J by 0 bases, and 15 bases separated the two germline ends. The germline CDR1 and CDR2 sequences are GTSNPN and SVGIG (reference sequence). The CDR3 consists of 16 residues. The sequenced CDR3 bases are TGTGCCTGGAGTGGCGGGAGGGGGTTAATGAACACTGAA. Amino acid sequence: CAWSGGRGLMNTE. The complete CDR3 protein is CAWSGGRGLMNTEAFF.

This clone was found many times. The read ends 3 residues before the CDR3 terminus; that terminus is restored from the germline J gene. The chain is built from TRBV13 and TRBJ2-7, with 10 bases aligning to TRBD1. Germline loops: CDR1 PRHDT, CDR2 FYEKMQ (reference sequence). The CDR3 covers 16 residues. The V segment lost 4 bases and the J segment 0 bases; nucleotides outside the gene matches: 6. The CDR3 sequence: CASSSQDRGHSYEQYF. The covered CDR3 bases are TGTGCCAGCAGCTCCCAAGACAGGGGGCACTCCTACGAG.

Details on this clone: The read finishes 3 residues shy of the CDR3 end, and the germline J gene is used to complete it. V is TRBV6-2 or TRBV6-3 and J is TRBJ1-5, with D unresolved. CDR1 is MNHEY and CDR2 is SVGEGT in the germline V gene. The CDR3 covers 15 residues. Between the trimmed V and J ends, which lost 0 bases and 9 bases, there was a span of 15 bases. The CDR3: CASSYSGVGSGPQHF. CDR3 DNA (partial): TGTGCCAGCAGTTACTCCGGGGTAGGGAGTGGGCCC.

This clone showed up just a few times. This may stem from a read error, because a much larger clone lies one nucleotide away. Coverage ceases 3 residues before the CDR3 finishes, and the germline J gene fills in the end. The rearrangement links TRBV19 to TRBJ2-7, with D hard to call. The germline V gene has CDR1 LNHDA and CDR2 SQIVND (reference sequence). The length of the CDR3 is 13 residues. V was trimmed by 2 bases and J by 5 bases, leaving 10 bases between them. Partial CDR3 DNA: TGTGCCAGTAGTATACAGGTACCCCACGAG. This gives the protein CASSIQVPHE. From start to end, the CDR3 is CASSIQVPHEQYF.

This clone occurred a few times. The DNA ends 3 residues before the CDR3 does, and the rest of the CDR3 is filled in from the germline J gene. This rearrangement joins TRBV18 to TRBJ2-2, with D uncertain. This CDR3 comprises 15 residues. Germline assignment: CDR1 KGHSH and CDR2 LQKENI. The sequenced part of the CDR3 DNA is TGTGCCAGCTCACCACCCAGAGCAACTAATGAAAAG. It is translated as CASSPPRATNEK. The entire CDR3 is CASSPPRATNEKLFF.

Incomplete CDR3 DNA: TGTGCCAGCAGCTCACTGGGACAGGGAGGTTTCGAG. As protein: CASSSLGQGGFE. The full CDR3 protein reads CASSSLGQGGFEQYF. The rearrangement joins TRBV5-6 to TRBJ2-7; 9 bases agree with TRBD1. The sequence runs out 3 residues before the end of the CDR3; the remainder is reconstructed from the germline J gene. V was pared by 3 bases and J by 6 bases, with 10 bases of the junction left unmatched. The germline CDR1 and CDR2 sequences are SGHDT and YYEEEE. The CDR3 spans 15 residues.